Described below is a single TCR beta chain sequence and its context. This clone was seen more than once but under ten times. This receptor's antigen is unknown. Base qualities are not provided; no much larger clone lies one nucleotide away. The CDR3, from cysteine to phenylalanine, totals 15 residues. Just the 45-base CDR3 DNA is kept, in frame starting at base 1. V lost 3 bases and J lost 3 bases; the stretch between them is 12 bases long. CDR1 and CDR2 are read off the germline V gene as KGHSH and LQKENI. DNA from CEF-cultured naive and memory CD4+ T cells underwent immunoSEQ TCR-beta sequencing at survey level. The original pipeline was this. Preprocessing removed nonproductive sequences and CDR3s not starting with C, not ending with F or W, or shorter than 7 amino acids. The MANAFEST web app identified antigen-specific clonotypes based on expansion compared with the reference and other culture wells. A clone was considered positive if the clone showed significant expansion compared with the reference culture in 2 of 3 replicate wells at an FDR below 0.05. Positive clones also required significant expansion versus all other tandem wells and an odds ratio above 5. Cultured and uncultured naive and memory CD4+ repertoires were searched for previously identified spike- and CEF-reactive CDR3s. CDR3 homology was quantified as pairwise Levenshtein distance, calculated with the stringdist R package after three terminal residues were trimmed from each end. TCRdb re-hosts the immuneACCESS table, in-frame sequences only. Its copies lack some clones; in the studies checked, an unresolved V gene accounts for under half of them, and the cause for the rest is not known. Clone size and V and J calls were adopted from that table, with D and trimming inferred from the DNA. This sample is represented by 38,000 or so clones; about four fifths of them were singletons. Around 6.6% of the sample goes to the ten largest clones.

Naive and memory CD4+ T cells were separated from cryopreserved PBMCs through CD4 enrichment, which was followed by EasySep naive CD4+ T cell enrichment. Sorted naive or memory CD4+ T cells (about 9.2 x 10^4) were cultured 1:1 with T cell-depleted PBMCs and CEF peptides for 9 to 10 days. Triplicate replicate wells were generally used for each peptide culture condition. Ficoll-Paque PLUS gradient centrifugation was used to isolate PBMCs from leukapheresis product or whole blood. The PBMCs went either fresh into the expansion assay or into cryopreservation at -140 degrees C. The QIAamp Micro DNA Kit was used to extract genomic DNA from the CD4+ T cells. This sample is drawn from a study of CD4 T cells in relation to SARS-CoV-2 and coronaviruses (dated by TCRdb to about 2021). Background for the entire study: The ViraFEST assay cultured PBMCs with antigen for under 11 days, then sequenced TCR beta CDR3s to find antigen-specific clonal expansions. Across all 12 patients in the convalescent cohort, the median age was roughly 38 years, with a range of 21 to 72 years. The roughly twelve convalescent patients included 8 males and 4 females; two subjects were Hispanic. Patient-derived lymphoblastoid cell lines were used to map the HLA restriction of shared crossreactive spike epitopes. At the level of individual TCR clonotypes, the study evaluated whether memory CD4+ T cells crossreact between the spike proteins of SARS-CoV-2 and those of common cold coronaviruses. The Adaptive Biotechnologies TCR-sequencing kit was used for samples from a few pre-COVID donors and for the naive versus memory experiments, whereas the other data were Illumina-based. For other donors in the study, expansion assays were sequenced with a different, Illumina-based TCR-beta assay. General study outcomes and caveats: Naive versus memory sequencing indicated that memory recall responses, rather than primary responses primed during culture, are detected by the assay. No donor contributed both pre-pandemic and post-infection samples, which limited tracing the source of pre-existing responses. Significantly weaker SARS-CoV-2-driven expansion was shown by crossreactive clones than by monoreactive clones, consistent with antigenic imprinting. Small numbers of patients and of tested TCRs were a limitation of the study. In 65% to 70% of donors, memory CD4+ clonotypes turned up that crossrecognized SARS-CoV-2 and at least one common cold coronavirus spike. Because the crossreactivity analysis focused on spike protein, crossreactivity against other viral proteins was not assessed.

The receptor comes from an adult with COVID-19. Sequenced material: naive CD4+ T cells from PBMCs, cultured in vitro. This specimen's cell subset or site label, interpreted: naive CD4+ T cells isolated by negative enrichment. The sequence links TRBV18 to TRBJ2-1; too little of a D gene remains to name it. CDR3 reads: CASSPPGWDYNEQFF. The nucleotide sequence is given as TGTGCCAGCTCACCTCCGGGTTGGGACTACAATGAGCAGTTCTTC.